Sequencing of this T cell receptor beta chain was carried out in a study of a mutant IDH1 vaccine in newly diagnosed glioma. Study information: Across weeks 1, 3, 5, 7, 11, 15, 19 and 23, patients received a vaccination each time, eight in all. Males made up approximately 60% and females roughly 40% of treated patients, whose mean age was around 40 years. Vaccination began 4-6 weeks post radiotherapy alone, or with temozolomide cycles.

This clone was counted a few times. Its specificity is not known. Time point defined: week 11, during vaccination. Every vaccine dose comprised 300 ug of mutant IDH1 20-mer peptide plus topical imiquimod. Sequencing was performed with immunoSEQ multiplex PCR; in TCRdb, only in-frame clones are kept and a portion is missing. The sample has tens of thousands of clones, roughly 84% seen once. V lost 7 bases and J 1 base, leaving 11 bases between the germline ends. From germline, CDR1 is SNHLY and CDR2 FYNNEI. The CDR3 runs to 15 residues. Overall study results and limits: Induction of immune responses by the vaccine occurred in about 95% of patients.

The chain joins TRBV2 to TRBJ1-6, with unresolved D. The sample in question was PBMCs, obtained from a glioma patient whose treatment included an IDH1 peptide vaccine. This sequence was found in a woman aged 50 to 65 with glioma. The CDR3 DNA reads TGTGCCAGCACGCTTCAAGGGTCCTATAATTCACCCCTCCACTTT. As protein: CASTLQGSYNSPLHF.